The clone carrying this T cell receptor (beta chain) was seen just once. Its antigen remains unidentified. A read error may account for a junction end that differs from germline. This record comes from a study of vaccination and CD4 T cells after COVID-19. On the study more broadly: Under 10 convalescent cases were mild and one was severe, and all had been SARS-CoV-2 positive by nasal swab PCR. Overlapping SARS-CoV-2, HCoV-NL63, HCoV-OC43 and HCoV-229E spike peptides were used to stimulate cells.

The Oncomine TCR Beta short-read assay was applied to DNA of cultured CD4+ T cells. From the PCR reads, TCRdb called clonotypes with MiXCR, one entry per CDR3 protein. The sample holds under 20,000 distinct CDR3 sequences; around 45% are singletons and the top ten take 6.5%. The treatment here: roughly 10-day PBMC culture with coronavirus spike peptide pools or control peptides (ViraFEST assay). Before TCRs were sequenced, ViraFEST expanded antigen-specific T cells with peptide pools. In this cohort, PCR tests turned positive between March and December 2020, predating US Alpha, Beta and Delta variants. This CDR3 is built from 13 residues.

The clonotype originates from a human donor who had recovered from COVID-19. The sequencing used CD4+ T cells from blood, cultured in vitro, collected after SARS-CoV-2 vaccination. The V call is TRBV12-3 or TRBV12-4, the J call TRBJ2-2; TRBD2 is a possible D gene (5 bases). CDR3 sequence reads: CASSLARTGELFF. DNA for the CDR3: TGTGCCAGCAGTCTAGCTAGAACCGGGGAGCTGTTTTTT.